This T cell receptor beta chain was recorded in a study of cytomegalovirus exposure and HLA in healthy donors. Whole-study findings and limits: CMV serostatus stood as the only immune exposure information on hand.

This CDR3 region has 16 residues. Germline V gives CDR1 MDHEN, CDR2 SYDVKM. V shed 2 bases and J shed 3 bases, with 11 bases lying between them. This clone appeared a single time. The antigen is not known. Primers for the PCR totalled 60 Vbeta and 13 Jbeta. Measured with immunoSEQ multiplex PCR; TCRdb has only the in-frame clones, and not every one. Seen here are 110,000 or so clones, roughly three quarters observed once, and the top ten hold about 15%. Those who donated were healthy bone marrow donors. The sample taken for sequencing was PBMCs. The V and J genes are TRBV28 and TRBJ1-6, with D perhaps matching TRBD1 (5 bases). The receptor's source is a man over 45 in good health and CMV-seropositive. CDR3 protein: CASSLEGAGYNSPLHF. In DNA, the CDR3 is TGTGCCAGCAGTTTAGAAGGGGCAGGCTATAATTCACCCCTCCACTTT.